One and the same sample provided the 23 T cell receptor beta chains below, sequenced in a study of control samples from healthy donors and cancer patients. Profiled with immunoSEQ multiplex PCR; TCRdb holds only in-frame clones, not every one. The sample yields 170,000 or so clones, around 92% seen once. The sequenced material came from blood. Every receptor here comes from a woman aged 40 to 50 in good health.

The chain carries TRBV5-1 and TRBJ2-5, with 7 bases matching TRBD2. CDR3 length: 15 residues. Germline CDR1 and CDR2: SGHRS and YFSETQ. V shed 0 bases and J 2 bases; nucleotides not matched to a gene: 4. The CDR3 DNA reads TGCGCCAGCAGCTTGGCCCCGGGGGGTCAAGAGACCCAGTACTTC. This encodes CASSLAPGGQETQYF. Filled out from reference TRBV5-1 and TRBJ2-5, the complete variable domain reads KAGVTQTPRYLIKTRGQQVTLSCSPISGHRSVSWYQQTPGQGLQFLFEYFSETQRNKGNFPGRFSGRQFSNSRSEMNVSTLELGDSALYLCASSLAPGGQETQYFGPGTRLLVL.

The chain couples TRBV5-5 to TRBJ1-2, with D maybe TRBD1 (5 bases). V shed 3 bases and J shed 3 bases, with 15 bases lying between them. Germline assignment: CDR1 SGHKS and CDR2 YYEKEE (reference sequence). The CDR3 covers 15 residues. The CDR3 region is CASSSWDLSDYGYTF. As DNA, the CDR3 is TGTGCCAGCAGCTCCTGGGACCTCTCGGACTATGGCTACACCTTC.

This sequence joins TRBV10-3 and TRBJ2-1; no reliable D call. The length of the CDR3 is 13 residues. V dropped 1 base and J dropped 9 bases, with 10 bases sitting between them. The V gene's germline CDR1 is ENHRY and CDR2 SYGVKD. Here the CDR3 reads CAISEWTRAEQFF. DNA for the CDR3: TGTGCCATCAGTGAGTGGACCCGGGCTGAGCAGTTCTTC.

The chain is built from TRBV6-5 and TRBJ2-7; 8 positions match TRBD2. CDR1 is MNHEY and CDR2 is SVGAGI in the germline V gene. V dropped 4 bases and J dropped 5; count of bases not matched to a gene: 7. The CDR3 length is 14 residues. The CDR3 coding sequence is TGTGCCAGCAGTTTTCGGGAGGGACTGAACGAGCAGTACTTC. As protein: CASSFREGLNEQYF.

The chain carries TRBV7-7 and TRBJ1-2; D possibly corresponds to TRBD1 (5 bases). CDR1 is SSHAT, CDR2 FNYEAQ, per germline (reference sequence). The CDR3 spans 15 residues. Trimming cost V 1 base and J 2 bases, with 11 bases left between them. The CDR3 is CASSLEGRENYGYTF. The CDR3 coding sequence is TGTGCCAGCAGCTTAGAGGGCAGGGAAAACTATGGCTACACCTTC.

This chain uses TRBV6-5 with TRBJ1-4; tentatively, D is TRBD1 (5 bases). Trimming took off 0 bases at V and 3 bases at J, with 8 bases between the two ends. The CDR3 has 15 amino acids. In germline, CDR1 is MNHEY, CDR2 SVGAGI. The CDR3 region is CASSYSLRANEKLFF. DNA of the CDR3: TGTGCCAGCAGTTACTCTCTCAGGGCTAATGAAAAACTGTTTTTT.

This sequence joins TRBV11-2 and TRBJ1-5, with TRBD1 matching over 8 bases. The germline V gene has CDR1 SGHAT and CDR2 FQNNGV. Trimming at V came to 7 bases and at J to 5 bases, leaving 10 bases not matched to a gene. The CDR3 spans 15 residues. The CDR3 is CASTTGGQGYQPQHF. The CDR3, as DNA: TGTGCCAGCACCACCGGCGGACAGGGCTATCAGCCCCAGCATTTT. The full variable domain, in which reference TRBV11-2 and TRBJ1-5 provide the parts outside the CDR3, is EAGVAQSPRYKIIEKRQSVAFWCNPISGHATLYWYQQILGQGPKLLIQFQNNGVVDDSQLPKDRFSAERLKGVDSTLKIQPAKLEDSAVYLCASTTGGQGYQPQHFGDGTRLSIL.

V and J are TRBV5-5 and TRBJ2-1; 7 nucleotides align to TRBD2. This CDR3 spans 13 amino acids. With V trimmed by 1 base and J by 10 bases, 5 bases remained unmatched. Germline V gene data show CDR1 as SGHKS and CDR2 as YYEKEE (reference sequence). The CDR3 region is CASSLLVGGEQFF. DNA of the CDR3: TGTGCCAGCAGCTTGTTGGTCGGGGGGGAGCAGTTCTTC.

The rearrangement links TRBV6-5 to TRBJ2-5, with D perhaps TRBD2 (5 bases). The length of the CDR3 is 14 residues. The V and J ends lost 7 bases and 1 base respectively, with 13 bases between them. Germline loops: CDR1 MNHEY, CDR2 SVGAGI. This CDR3 reads CASTQERTQETQYF. The CDR3 DNA sequence: TGTGCCAGCACCCAAGAGCGGACCCAAGAGACCCAGTACTTC.

The chain uses TRBV5-1 and TRBJ1-1; D possibly corresponds to TRBD1 (6 bases). The CDR3 length is 14 residues. V gave up 1 base and J gave up 4 bases, with 11 bases separating them. CDR1 and CDR2 from the germline V gene are SGHRS and YFSETQ. The CDR3 nucleotides read TGCGCCAGCAGCTTGTTACAGGGTACCACTGAAGCTTTCTTT. Protein sequence: CASSLLQGTTEAFF.

J is TRBJ1-1 and V is TRBV18, with unresolved D. V was pared by 4 bases and J by 4 bases, with 13 bases between. This CDR3 region has 14 residues. CDR1 is KGHSH, CDR2 LQKENI, per germline. The CDR3 nucleotides are TGTGCCAGCTCACTGGGCGTGTTGGGCACTGAAGCTTTCTTT. As protein: CASSLGVLGTEAFF.

V is TRBV5-1 and J is TRBJ1-2, with a possible D match to TRBD1 (6 bases). The CDR3 sequence is 14 residues long. The V end was cut by 3 bases, the J end by 6 bases, with 15 bases between. Germline CDR1 SGHRS, CDR2 YFSETQ. As DNA, the CDR3 is TGCGCCAGCAGCTCGAATCTATGGACAGATGGCTACACCTTC. Translation gives CASSSNLWTDGYTF.

This rearrangement joins TRBV6-6 to TRBJ1-4; no firm D call. Deletions cut 0 bases from V and 5 bases from J, with 10 bases between. The CDR3 length is 15 residues. The germline V gene encodes CDR1 MNHNY and CDR2 SVGAGI (reference sequence). Here the CDR3 DNA reads TGTGCCAGCAGTTACTCGAGGGTAAAGAATGAAAAACTGTTTTTT. It specifies CASSYSRVKNEKLFF.

V is TRBV28 and J is TRBJ2-7; D gene unclear. The CDR3 is 13 amino acids. Germline CDR1 MDHEN, CDR2 SYDVKM. V lost 6 bases to trimming and J lost 4 bases, with 13 bases between them. The DNA for the CDR3 is TGTGCCAGCAGCGAGAGGAGTCCGTACGAGCAGTACTTC. Translation: CASSERSPYEQYF.

The chain has TRBV25-1 and TRBJ2-7; TRBD2 matches 7 bases. Per germline, CDR1 MGHDK and CDR2 SYGVNS. The trim removed 5 bases at V and 5 bases at J, leaving 6 bases unmatched. This CDR3 spans 13 amino acids. CDR3 protein: CASSFQGGNEQYF. CDR3 sequence (DNA): TGTGCCAGCAGTTTCCAGGGAGGGAACGAGCAGTACTTC.

The chain is built from TRBV5-1 and TRBJ1-4; D is perhaps TRBD1 (6 bases). V was pared by 4 bases and J by 6 bases, with 10 bases between. CDR3 length: 13 amino acids. The germline CDR1 and CDR2 sequences are SGHRS and YFSETQ. CDR3 loop: CASSRGADEKLFF. DNA of the CDR3: TGCGCCAGCAGCCGGGGGGCGGATGAAAAACTGTTTTTT.

The chain has TRBV3-1 (or the pseudogene TRBV3-2) and TRBJ1-6; 9 bases align to TRBD1. Germline values: CDR1 LGHDT, CDR2 YNNKEL (reference sequence). V lost 5 bases, J lost 14 bases, and 1 base stayed unmatched. The CDR3 length is 11 residues. CDR3 sequence: CASSDRGALHF. The DNA of the CDR3 is TGTGCCAGCAGCGACAGGGGGGCCCTCCACTTT.

The chain uses TRBV6-5 and TRBJ2-3; D is perhaps TRBD2 (6 bases). V lost 7 bases to trimming and J lost 5 bases, with 16 bases between them. The germline gives CDR1 MNHEY, CDR2 SVGAGI. The CDR3 is made up of 14 amino acids. Written as DNA, the CDR3 is TGTGCCAGCACCCCGGGCCAGCGGGTAGATACGCAGTATTTT. It encodes CASTPGQRVDTQYF.

This clone was seen a single time. The chain employs TRBV4-1 and TRBJ1-4; D is undetermined. The length of the CDR3 is 14 residues. Per the germline V gene, CDR1 is MGHRA and CDR2 is YSYEKL. Trimming removed 0 bases from V and 2 bases from J, with 4 bases in between. The CDR3 loop is CASSQEGTNEKLFF. The CDR3 bases are TGCGCCAGCAGCCAAGAGGGGACTAATGAAAAACTGTTTTTT.

This chain connects TRBV28 to TRBJ2-3, with 7 bases lining up with TRBD2. CDR1 and CDR2 (germline): MDHEN, SYDVKM. Unmatched junction bases numbered 3, after V lost 4 bases and J lost 2 bases. This CDR3 comprises 14 residues. CDR3 residues: CASSSRGNTDTQYF. The CDR3 bases are TGTGCCAGCAGTTCGCGGGGGAACACAGATACGCAGTATTTT. The full variable domain, completed using reference TRBV28 and TRBJ2-3, is DVKVTQSSRYLVKRTGEKVFLECVQDMDHENMFWYRQDPGLGLRLIYFSYDVKMKEKGDIPEGYSVSREKKERFSLILESASTNQTSMYLCASSSRGNTDTQYFGPGTRLTVL.

The chain recombines TRBV10-1 with TRBJ1-1; D is undetermined. Looked up from germline, CDR1 is WNHNN and CDR2 is SYGVQD (reference sequence). V was trimmed by 8 bases and J by 0 bases, leaving 10 bases between them. This CDR3 is 13 amino acids long. CDR3 coding DNA: TGCGCCAGCTCGGATCGGGTGAACACTGAAGCTTTCTTT. Its translation is CASSDRVNTEAFF.

The genes are TRBV11-2 and TRBJ2-3, with 13 bases fitting TRBD2. Germline V gene data show CDR1 as SGHAT and CDR2 as FQNNGV. There are 17 residues in the CDR3. J was trimmed by 2 bases and V by 1 base; bases with no gene match: 3. The CDR3, as DNA: TGTGCCAGCAGCTTAGGTGGGACTAGCGGGGTCACAGATACGCAGTATTTT. Translated: CASSLGGTSGVTDTQYF.

In nucleotides, the CDR3 is TGTGCCAGCACGGGACAGGGGGGATTTTCGGACGAGCAGTACTTC. Protein product: CASTGQGGFSDEQYF. The genes are TRBV7-6 and TRBJ2-7; the match to TRBD1 covers 11 bases. This CDR3 is 15 amino acids long. The V and J ends lost 7 bases and 5 bases, in that order; junction bases with no gene match: 10. Germline-derived CDR1 and CDR2 are SGHVS and FNYEAQ. The whole variable domain, filled in from reference TRBV7-6 and TRBJ2-7, reads GAGVSQSPRYKVTKRGQDVALRCDPISGHVSLYWYRQALGQGPEFLTYFNYEAQQDKSGLPNDRFSAERPEGSISTLTIQRTEQRDSAMYRCASTGQGGFSDEQYFGPGTRLTVT.